The rows below give T cell receptor beta chains drawn from one sample of a study of tumor and adjacent non-tumor tissue in lung cancer. TCRdb re-called the multiplex PCR reads through MiXCR, storing one row per CDR3 protein. The sample has 85,000 to 130,000 distinct CDR3 sequences, roughly 60% seen once. Sequenced material: distant non-tumor lung tissue. The receptors here all came from a man in his thirties or forties with non-small cell lung cancer. CDR3s include the opening cysteine and the closing phenylalanine or tryptophan. Fields, in order: J gene, V gene, clone size, D gene, CDR3 protein, CDR3 DNA. A D gene is named only where the DNA matches it firmly. Some rows mark clone size as missing; the rest say once, few, many or name a class of expanded clone.

TRBJ2-1 TRBV11-2 NA NA CASRSIVRVRQGYNEQFF TGTGCCAGCAGGTCCATCGTAAGGGTACGGCAGGGCTACAATGAGCAGTTCTTC
TRBJ2-2 TRBV20-1 medium-sized TRBD2 CSARLAGDTGELFF TGCAGTGCTAGACTAGCGGGAGACACCGGGGAGCTGTTTTTT
TRBJ2-1 TRBV19 NA NA CASRRFENNEQFF TGTGCCAGTAGGCGATTTGAGAACAATGAGCAGTTCTTC
TRBJ2-2 TRBV11-2 once NA CVSSIPMASGELFF TGTGTCAGCAGCATCCCCATGGCCAGCGGGGAGCTGTTTTTT
TRBJ2-3 TRBV11-3 NA NA CASSTEATDTQYF TGTGCCAGCAGCACCGAGGCCACCGATACGCAGTATTTT
TRBJ2-2 TRBV29-1 NA TRBD2 CSVETLGTSESGELFF TGCAGCGTTGAAACCCTCGGAACTAGCGAAAGCGGGGAGCTGTTTTTT
TRBJ2-1 TRBV5-1 NA NA CASSLPISGTQLF TGCGCCAGCAGCTTGCCCATCTCGGGGACCCAGTTATTC
TRBJ2-1 TRBV11-2 NA NA CASCLVWGAGTDYNELFF NA
TRBJ2-3 TRBV20-1 NA TRBD1 CSDGQGPGTDTQYF TGCAGTGATGGACAGGGGCCCGGCACAGATACGCAGTACTTT
TRBJ2-7 TRBV5-1 NA NA CASKSCPQGIYEQYF TGCGCGAGCAAATCCTGCCCCCAGGGAATTTACGAGCAGTACTTC
TRBJ2-3 TRBV20-1 many NA CSAARGVDTQYF TGCAGTGCGGCTAGGGGGGTAGATACGCAGTATTTT
TRBJ2-7 TRBV11-2 NA TRBD1 CASSPVDRASFKQYF TGTGCCAGCAGCCCGGTGGACAGGGCCTCCTTCAAGCAGTACTTC
TRBJ2-3 TRBV10-3 NA NA CAISDGAGILAGTDTQYF TGTGCCATCAGTGATGGGGCAGGGATACTAGCTGGCACAGATACGCAGTATTTT
TRBJ2-7 TRBV6-1 NA NA CASTPYGQIANEQYF TGTGCCAGCACCCCGTATGGACAGATCGCGAACGAGCAGTACTTC
TRBJ1-1 TRBV11-2 NA TRBD1 CASSPNRDRIVFF TGTGCCAGCAGCCCGAACCGGGACAGGATAGTTTTCTTT
TRBJ2-2 TRBV4-2 many NA CASSPRPGHSNTGELFF TGTGCCAGCAGCCCTCGACCGGGACACTCGAACACCGGGGAGCTGTTTTTT
TRBJ2-5 TRBV20-1 NA NA CSARLPGSTSDF TGCAGTGCTAGACTCCCCGGGAGCACCTCGGACTTC
TRBJ1-1 TRBV6-5 NA NA CASSYTDRNTEVFF TGTGCCAGCAGTTACACTGACAGGAACACTGAAGTTTTCTTT
TRBJ2-2 TRBV20-1 NA TRBD1 CSARDNTQGETGELFF TGCAGTGCTAGAGATAATACCCAGGGGGAAACAGGGGAGCTGTTTTTT
TRBJ2-5 TRBV12-3/TRBV12-4 many NA CASSLQETQETQYF TGTGCCAGCAGTCTACAGGAGACCCAAGAGACCCAGTACTTC
TRBJ2-5 TRBV2 NA NA CASNARNRAQYF TGTGCCAGCAATGCCAGAAACCGGGCCCAGTACTTC
TRBJ2-7 TRBV6-1 NA TRBD1 CASNEWTGTGLSEQYF TGTGCCAGCAATGAATGGACCGGGACAGGCTTAAGCGAGCAGTACTTC
TRBJ1-3 TRBV11-2 NA NA CASSLNVRVASRNTIYF TGTGCCAGTAGCTTAAATGTTAGGGTTGCCTCGAGAAACACCATATATTTT
TRBJ2-5 TRBV20-1 NA NA CSGRDLRLMEETQYF TGCAGTGGTAGAGATTTGAGACTAATGGAAGAGACCCAGTACTTC
TRBJ2-1 TRBV11-3 few NA CASSLVSYNEQFF TGTGCCAGCAGCTTAGTCTCCTACAATGAGCAGTTCTTC
TRBJ1-1 TRBV11-2 NA NA CAGSAPGSEAFF TGTGCCGGCAGCGCGCCGGGGTCTGAAGCTTTCTTT
TRBJ2-1 TRBV19 NA NA CASISRDPRGEQFF TGTGCCAGTATTTCCCGGGATCCCCGGGGTGAGCAGTTCTTC
TRBJ1-3 TRBV20-1 many NA CSANTGAASGNTIYF TGCAGTGCAAATACCGGGGCGGCCTCTGGAAACACCATATATTTT
TRBJ2-1 TRBV11-2 NA NA CVSRRPEDTSEQFF TGTGTCAGCAGAAGACCGGAGGATACAAGTGAGCAGTTCTTC
TRBJ2-3 TRBV20-1 NA NA CSAVCRLVLDMQYF TGCAGTGCGGTATGCCGACTAGTTCTAGATATGCAGTATTTT
TRBJ2-1 TRBV4-3 once TRBD2 CANSQVGASGGDEQFF TGCGCCAACAGCCAAGTAGGGGCTAGCGGGGGGGATGAGCAGTTCTTC
TRBJ2-1 TRBV20-1 NA NA CCARDFGLSDNGQFF TGTTGTGCTAGAGATTTCGGACTATCCGACAATGGGCAGTTCTTC
TRBJ1-1 TRBV4-1 NA TRBD1 CATSQEGGALNTEAFF TGCGCCACCAGCCAAGAAGGGGGCGCGTTGAACACTGAAGCTTTCTTT
TRBJ1-4 TRBV11-2 NA NA CASTDGGREKLFF TGTGCCAGCACCGACGGTGGAAGGGAAAAACTGTTTTTT
TRBJ1-2 TRBV4-1 once NA CASSRMGTNGYTF TGCGCCAGCAGCCGGATGGGGACGAATGGCTACACCTTC
TRBJ2-6 TRBV7-9 few NA CASSPIAGANVLTF TGTGCCAGCAGCCCGATTGCTGGGGCCAACGTCCTGACTTTC
TRBJ1-3 TRBV4-3 NA NA CAISQDSGGNAIYF TGCGCCATCAGCCAAGATTCCGGGGGAAACGCCATATATTTT
TRBJ2-7 TRBV5-1 few TRBD2 CASSLTSGGNHEQYF TGCGCCAGCAGCTTAACTAGCGGGGGGAACCACGAGCAGTACTTC
TRBJ1-2 TRBV24-1 NA TRBD1 CATSDAETGVYCYTF TGTGCCACCAGTGATGCAGAGACAGGGGTCTATTGCTACACCTTC
TRBJ2-5 TRBV12-3/TRBV12-4 many NA CASSLPGLQETQYF TGTGCCAGCAGCCTACCGGGACTCCAAGAGACCCAGTACTTC
TRBJ1-6 TRBV11-2 NA NA CASSLVRKQVNSPLHF TGTGCCAGCAGCTTAGTACGGAAACAGGTGAACTCACCCCTCCACTTT
TRBJ2-7 TRBV11-2 few TRBD1 CASSQGGTGGGEQYF TGTGCCAGCAGTCAAGGAGGGACAGGGGGCGGCGAGCAGTACTTC
TRBJ2-3 TRBV6-1 NA NA CAISELAGRTDTQYF TGTGCCATCAGTGAACTTGCGGGGAGAACAGATACGCAGTATTTT
TRBJ2-1 TRBV6-1 NA NA CASRTTGWVNEQFF TGTGCCAGCAGGACCACAGGATGGGTAAATGAACAGTTCTTC
TRBJ2-7 TRBV10-2 NA NA CASSDSQGGYTSYEQYF TGCGCCAGCAGTGACTCTCAAGGGGGATACACATCCTACGAGCAGTACTTC
TRBJ1-2 TRBV21-1 NA NA CASSKANNYGYTF TGTGCCAGCAGCAAAGCAAATAACTATGGCTACACCTTC